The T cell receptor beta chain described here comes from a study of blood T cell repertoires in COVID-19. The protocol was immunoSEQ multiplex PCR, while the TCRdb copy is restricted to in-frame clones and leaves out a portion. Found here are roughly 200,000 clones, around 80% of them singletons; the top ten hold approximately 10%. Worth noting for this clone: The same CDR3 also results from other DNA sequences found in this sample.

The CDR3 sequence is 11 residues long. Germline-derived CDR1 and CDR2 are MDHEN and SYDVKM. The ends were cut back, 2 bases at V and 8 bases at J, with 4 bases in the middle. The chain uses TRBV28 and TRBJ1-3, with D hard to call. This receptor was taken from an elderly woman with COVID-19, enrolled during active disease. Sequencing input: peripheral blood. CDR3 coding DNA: TGTGCCAGCAGTTTACTTGACACCATATATTTT. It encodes CASSLLDTIYF.